This T cell receptor beta chain was captured in a study of OX40 agonist ivuxolimab in advanced cancers. Study results and caveats: CD4+ and CD8+ blood T cells expanded clonally by week 6 at 0.1 to 3.0 mg/kg. A proportion of nonresponders additionally exhibited low normalized T-cell clonal expansion. Compared with others, partial responders at 0.1-3.0 mg/kg displayed clonal expansion among the lowest.

Sequencing used immunoSEQ multiplex PCR; TCRdb keeps in-frame clones, though not all of them. The sample includes 130,000 or so clones, just over 90% of them seen just once. A note on this clone: Its antigen is unidentified.

Trimming removed 2 bases from V and 0 bases from J; junction bases left unmatched: 5. The CDR3 consists of 17 residues. The germline gives CDR1 SGDLS, CDR2 YYNGEE. V and J are TRBV9 and TRBJ2-3, with 11 bases aligning to TRBD2. Sequences were derived from CD4+ or CD8+ T cells sorted from blood, sampled in a trial of the OX40 agonist ivuxolimab. The TCR comes from an adult with an advanced solid tumor such as melanoma, head and neck, liver or kidney cancer. The DNA for the CDR3 is TGTGCCAGCAGCGTGACTAGCGGGGCTCTTAGCACAGATACGCAGTATTTT. Amino acids: CASSVTSGALSTDTQYF. The full variable domain, completed using reference TRBV9 and TRBJ2-3, is DSGVTQTPKHLITATGQRVTLRCSPRSGDLSVYWYQQSLDQGLQFLIQYYNGEERAKGNILERFSAQQFPDLHSELNLSSLELGDSALYFCASSVTSGALSTDTQYFGPGTRLTVL.